This T cell receptor beta chain was sequenced in a study of control samples from healthy donors and cancer patients. Assay used: immunoSEQ multiplex PCR; TCRdb lists only in-frame clones, some missing. The table records around 150,000 clones, 85% to 90% of them present only once. This clone occurred a few times. Sequencing was performed on blood. The source is a man younger than 35 in good health.

The CDR3 loop reads CASSDRTGDTQYF. For the CDR3, the DNA is TGTGCCAGCAGTGACAGGACCGGCGATACGCAGTATTTT. The chain uses TRBV6-1 and TRBJ2-3, with D hard to call. Germline V gene data show CDR1 as MNHNS and CDR2 as SASEGT. The CDR3 has 13 residues. V was pared by 3 bases and J by 6 bases, with 10 bases between.